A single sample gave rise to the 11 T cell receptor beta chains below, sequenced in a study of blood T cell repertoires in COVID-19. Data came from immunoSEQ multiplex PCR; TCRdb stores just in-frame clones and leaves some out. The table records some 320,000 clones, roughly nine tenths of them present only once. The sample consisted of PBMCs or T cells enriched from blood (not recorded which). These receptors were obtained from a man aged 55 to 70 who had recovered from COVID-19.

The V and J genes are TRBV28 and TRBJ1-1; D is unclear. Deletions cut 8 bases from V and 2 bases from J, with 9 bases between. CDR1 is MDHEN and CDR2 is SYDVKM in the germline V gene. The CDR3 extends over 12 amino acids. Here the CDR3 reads CASVAGNTEAFF. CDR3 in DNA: TGTGCCAGCGTTGCGGGAAACACTGAAGCTTTCTTT.

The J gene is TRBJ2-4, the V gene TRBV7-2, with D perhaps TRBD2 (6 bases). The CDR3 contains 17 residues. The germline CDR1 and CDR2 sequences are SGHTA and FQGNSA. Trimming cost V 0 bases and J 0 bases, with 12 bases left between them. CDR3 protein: CASSLATPGGAKNIQYF. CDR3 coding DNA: TGTGCCAGCAGCTTAGCCACTCCCGGGGGAGCCAAAAACATTCAGTACTTC.

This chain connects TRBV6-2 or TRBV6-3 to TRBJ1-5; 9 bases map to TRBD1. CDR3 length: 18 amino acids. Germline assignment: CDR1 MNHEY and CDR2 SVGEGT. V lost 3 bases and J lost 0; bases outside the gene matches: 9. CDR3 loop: CASSYSRTGAYSNQPQHF. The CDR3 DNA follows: TGTGCCAGCAGTTATTCCCGGACAGGGGCGTATAGCAATCAGCCCCAGCATTTT.

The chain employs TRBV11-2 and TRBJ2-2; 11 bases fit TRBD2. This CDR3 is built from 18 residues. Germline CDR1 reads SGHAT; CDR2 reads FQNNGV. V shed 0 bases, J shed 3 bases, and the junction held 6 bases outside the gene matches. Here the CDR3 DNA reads TGTGCCAGCAGCTTAGACCCCGGACTAGCGGGCCACACCGGGGAGCTGTTTTTT. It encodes CASSLDPGLAGHTGELFF.

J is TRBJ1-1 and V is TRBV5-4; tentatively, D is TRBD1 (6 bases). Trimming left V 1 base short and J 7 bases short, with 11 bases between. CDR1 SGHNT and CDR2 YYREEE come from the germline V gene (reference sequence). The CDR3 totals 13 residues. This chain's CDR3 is CASSLSTGVEAFF. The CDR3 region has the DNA TGTGCCAGCAGCTTGTCGACAGGAGTTGAAGCTTTCTTT.

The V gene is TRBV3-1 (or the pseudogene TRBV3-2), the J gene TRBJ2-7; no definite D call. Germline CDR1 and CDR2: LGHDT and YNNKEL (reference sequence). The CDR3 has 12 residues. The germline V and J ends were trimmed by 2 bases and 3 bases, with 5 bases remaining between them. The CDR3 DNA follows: TGTGCCAGCAGCCAAAGAGGCTACGAGCAGTACTTC. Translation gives CASSQRGYEQYF.

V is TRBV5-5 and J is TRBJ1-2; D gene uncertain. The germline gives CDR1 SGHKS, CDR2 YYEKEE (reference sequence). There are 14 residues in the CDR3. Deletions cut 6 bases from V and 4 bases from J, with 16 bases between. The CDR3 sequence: CASTLDGSSYGYTF. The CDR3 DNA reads TGTGCCAGCACCCTGGACGGGAGTAGCTATGGCTACACCTTC.

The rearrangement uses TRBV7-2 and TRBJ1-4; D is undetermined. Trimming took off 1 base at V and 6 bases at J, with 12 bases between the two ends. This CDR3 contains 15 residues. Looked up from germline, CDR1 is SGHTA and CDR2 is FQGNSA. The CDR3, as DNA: TGTGCCAGCAGCTTAGGTGGCGCAGAGGATGAAAAACTGTTTTTT. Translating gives CASSLGGAEDEKLFF.

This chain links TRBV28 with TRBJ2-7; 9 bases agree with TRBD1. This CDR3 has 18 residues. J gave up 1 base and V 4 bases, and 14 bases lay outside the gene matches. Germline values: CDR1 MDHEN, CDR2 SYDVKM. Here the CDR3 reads CASSSLDRGRRGSYEQYF. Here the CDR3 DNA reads TGTGCCAGCAGTTCCTTGGACAGGGGAAGAAGAGGATCCTACGAGCAGTACTTC. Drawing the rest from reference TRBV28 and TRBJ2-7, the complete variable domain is DVKVTQSSRYLVKRTGEKVFLECVQDMDHENMFWYRQDPGLGLRLIYFSYDVKMKEKGDIPEGYSVSREKKERFSLILESASTNQTSMYLCASSSLDRGRRGSYEQYFGPGTRLTVT.

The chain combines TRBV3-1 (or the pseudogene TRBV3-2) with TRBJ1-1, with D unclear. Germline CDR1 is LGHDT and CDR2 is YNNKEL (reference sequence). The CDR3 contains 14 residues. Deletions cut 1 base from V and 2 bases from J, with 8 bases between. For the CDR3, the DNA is TGTGCCAGCAGCCAAGGCAGGACTAACACTGAAGCTTTCTTT. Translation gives CASSQGRTNTEAFF.

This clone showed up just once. The chain's CDR3 is CASSSGQYNEQFF. The CDR3 DNA sequence: TGTGCCAGCAGCTCAGGACAGTACAATGAGCAGTTCTTC. This chain uses TRBV7-2 with TRBJ2-1; D might be TRBD1 (6 bases). The CDR3 has 13 residues. CDR1 is SGHTA and CDR2 is FQGNSA in the germline V gene. V gave up 4 bases and J gave up 4 bases, with 8 bases separating them.